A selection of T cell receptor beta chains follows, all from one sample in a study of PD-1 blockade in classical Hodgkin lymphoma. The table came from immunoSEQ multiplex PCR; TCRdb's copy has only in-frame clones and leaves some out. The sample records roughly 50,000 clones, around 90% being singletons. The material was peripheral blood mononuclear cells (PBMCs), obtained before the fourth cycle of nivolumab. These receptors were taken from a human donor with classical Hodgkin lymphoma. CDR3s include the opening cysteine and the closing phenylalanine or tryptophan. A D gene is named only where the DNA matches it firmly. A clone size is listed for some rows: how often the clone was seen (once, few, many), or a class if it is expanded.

CDR3aa: CASSVGDLPYEQYF
CDR3nt: TGTGCCAGCAGCGTAGGTGACCTTCCCTACGAGCAGTACTTC
abundance: .
v_gene: TRBV9
d_gene: .
j_gene: TRBJ2-7
len: 14

CDR3aa: CASSFSREIYNEQFF
CDR3nt: TGTGCCAGCAGTTTCTCGCGGGAGATCTACAATGAGCAGTTCTTC
abundance: .
v_gene: TRBV28
d_gene: TRBD2
j_gene: TRBJ2-1
len: 15

CDR3aa: CASGGFSPDTQYF
CDR3nt: TGTGCCAGCGGGGGTTTTAGTCCAGATACGCAGTATTTT
abundance: .
v_gene: TRBV5-5
d_gene: .
j_gene: TRBJ2-3
len: 13

CDR3aa: CASALGDNQPQHF
CDR3nt: TGTGCCAGTGCCTTGGGGGACAATCAGCCCCAGCATTTT
abundance: .
v_gene: TRBV19
d_gene: .
j_gene: TRBJ1-5
len: 13

CDR3aa: CASSRMRSTETQYF
CDR3nt: TGCGCCAGCAGCCGGATGAGATCAACGGAGACCCAGTACTTC
abundance: .
v_gene: TRBV5-1
d_gene: .
j_gene: TRBJ2-5
len: 14

CDR3aa: CASSSGRRDRVLAGALRETQYF
CDR3nt: TGTGCCAGCAGCTCGGGGCGCCGGGACAGGGTATTAGCGGGAGCCTTAAGAGAGACCCAGTACTTC
abundance: .
v_gene: TRBV21-1
d_gene: .
j_gene: TRBJ2-5
len: 22

CDR3aa: CASSLYPSGTDTQYF
CDR3nt: TGTGCCAGCAGTTTATATCCCTCCGGCACAGATACGCAGTATTTT
abundance: .
v_gene: TRBV27
d_gene: .
j_gene: TRBJ2-3
len: 15

CDR3aa: CASSPGTSKETQYF
CDR3nt: TGTGCCAGCAGTCCCGGGACTAGTAAAGAGACCCAGTACTTC
abundance: once
v_gene: TRBV27
d_gene: TRBD2
j_gene: TRBJ2-5
len: 14

CDR3aa: CASSLEWAANYGYTF
CDR3nt: TGTGCCAGCAGCTTGGAATGGGCGGCTAACTATGGCTACACCTTC
abundance: .
v_gene: TRBV5-5
d_gene: .
j_gene: TRBJ1-2
len: 15

CDR3aa: CASSLTGGINSPLHF
CDR3nt: TGTGCCAGCAGCCTTACAGGGGGCATAAATTCACCCCTCCACTTT
abundance: .
v_gene: TRBV6-5
d_gene: TRBD1
j_gene: TRBJ1-6
len: 15

CDR3aa: CASSLGGRTDTQYF
CDR3nt: TGTGCCAGCAGCTTAGGAGGACGCACAGATACGCAGTATTTT
abundance: .
v_gene: TRBV7-8
d_gene: .
j_gene: TRBJ2-3
len: 14

CDR3aa: CASSLTRGGATLLDTQYF
CDR3nt: TGTGCCAGCAGCTTAACCCGAGGGGGGGCCACACTTTTGGATACGCAGTATTTT
abundance: .
v_gene: TRBV7-3
d_gene: .
j_gene: TRBJ2-3
len: 18

CDR3aa: CASSPPVSRGVQETQYF
CDR3nt: TGTGCCAGCAGCCCCCCTGTCAGCCGGGGGGTTCAAGAGACCCAGTACTTC
abundance: once
v_gene: TRBV4-2
d_gene: TRBD2
j_gene: TRBJ2-5
len: 17

CDR3aa: CACVTGYYGYTF
CDR3nt: TGTGCCTGCGTAACAGGGTACTATGGCTACACCTTC
abundance: .
v_gene: TRBV30
d_gene: .
j_gene: TRBJ1-2
len: 12

CDR3aa: CAIGGTLAGKETQYF
CDR3nt: TGTGCCATCGGGGGAACACTAGCGGGGAAAGAGACCCAGTACTTC
abundance: .
v_gene: TRBV10-3
d_gene: TRBD2
j_gene: TRBJ2-5
len: 15

CDR3aa: CASSYEGVGYTF
CDR3nt: TGTGCCAGCAGTTACGAGGGGGTTGGCTACACCTTC
abundance: .
v_gene: TRBV6-5
d_gene: .
j_gene: TRBJ1-2
len: 12

CDR3aa: CASSLLSSAGGNTGELFF
CDR3nt: TGTGCCAGCAGTTTGTTATCTTCAGCGGGAGGTAACACCGGGGAGCTGTTTTTT
abundance: .
v_gene: TRBV7-9
d_gene: TRBD2
j_gene: TRBJ2-2
len: 18

CDR3aa: CATSNRRANTEAFF
CDR3nt: TGTGCCACCAGCAATCGGAGAGCGAACACTGAAGCTTTCTTT
abundance: .
v_gene: TRBV15
d_gene: .
j_gene: TRBJ1-1
len: 14

CDR3aa: CASSGRQGSNQPQHF
CDR3nt: TGTGCCAGCAGTGGCCGACAGGGCAGCAATCAGCCCCAGCATTTT
abundance: .
v_gene: TRBV6-1
d_gene: TRBD1
j_gene: TRBJ1-5
len: 15

CDR3aa: CASSDKGRGVSQPQHF
CDR3nt: TGTGCCAGCAGTGATAAGGGGAGGGGGGTGAGTCAGCCCCAGCATTTT
abundance: .
v_gene: TRBV6-1
d_gene: .
j_gene: TRBJ1-5
len: 16

CDR3aa: CASSIDIGGYGYTF
CDR3nt: TGTGCCAGTAGTATAGATATAGGGGGGTATGGCTACACCTTC
abundance: .
v_gene: TRBV19
d_gene: .
j_gene: TRBJ1-2
len: 14

CDR3aa: CAWSVADPRGDTQYF
CDR3nt: TGTGCCTGGAGTGTAGCCGACCCGCGGGGGGATACGCAGTATTTT
abundance: .
v_gene: TRBV30
d_gene: TRBD2
j_gene: TRBJ2-3
len: 15

CDR3aa: CASTRGTGGFDYTEAFF
CDR3nt: TGTGCCAGCACCCGTGGGACAGGGGGCTTCGATTACACTGAAGCTTTCTTT
abundance: .
v_gene: TRBV7-9
d_gene: TRBD1
j_gene: TRBJ1-1
len: 17

CDR3aa: CASSPLEQAARAGELFF
CDR3nt: TGTGCCAGCAGCCCCCTAGAGCAAGCGGCCAGGGCCGGGGAGCTGTTTTTT
abundance: .
v_gene: TRBV11-3
d_gene: .
j_gene: TRBJ2-2
len: 17

CDR3aa: CASSPPRVYGYTF
CDR3nt: TGTGCCAGCTCACCACCGAGGGTCTATGGCTACACCTTC
abundance: .
v_gene: TRBV18
d_gene: .
j_gene: TRBJ1-2
len: 13

CDR3aa: CASSTRGGGYEQYF
CDR3nt: TGTGCCAGCAGCACACGGGGCGGGGGCTACGAGCAGTACTTC
abundance: .
v_gene: TRBV6-6
d_gene: TRBD2
j_gene: TRBJ2-7
len: 14

CDR3aa: CAIFGTSVTYEQYF
CDR3nt: TGTGCCATCTTCGGGACTAGCGTTACCTACGAGCAGTACTTC
abundance: .
v_gene: TRBV6-1
d_gene: TRBD2
j_gene: TRBJ2-7
len: 14

CDR3aa: CAISRTTDATGELFF
CDR3nt: TGTGCCATCAGCCGCACTACTGACGCAACCGGGGAGCTGTTTTTT
abundance: .
v_gene: TRBV10-3
d_gene: .
j_gene: TRBJ2-2
len: 15

CDR3aa: CASSPYNEQFF
CDR3nt: TGTGCCAGCTCTCCCTACAATGAGCAGTTCTTC
abundance: .
v_gene: TRBV18
d_gene: .
j_gene: TRBJ2-1
len: 11